One T cell receptor beta chain is described in this entry. What it recognizes is unknown. Here immunoSEQ multiplex PCR was the method, and the copy in TCRdb shows in-frame clones only, minus some. The sample carries hundreds of thousands of clones, 95% to 97% recorded once. CD45RO-negative CD8 cells positively selected for CCR7 made up the naive population, which excluded terminally differentiated effector memory CD45RA+ cells. Germline V CDR1 and CDR2: SEHNR, FQNEAQ (reference sequence). CDR3 length equals 15 residues. V shed 7 bases and J 7 bases; nucleotides not matched to a gene: 13. This sample is drawn from a study of shared clonotypes between healthy human individuals. Overall study findings and caveats: Around 5% of naive CD4 clonotypes were common to a handful of donors. The study found lower generation probabilities in non-shared clonotypes than in those shared by all four donors.

This TCR derives from a man aged 25 to 45 in good health. The rearrangement joins TRBV7-9 to TRBJ2-7; 10 bases align to TRBD1. Sequencing was done on a sample of naive CD8+ T cells sorted from blood. CDR3 residues: CASTTRGTGAREQYF. The CDR3 DNA reads TGTGCCAGCACCACGCGGGGGACAGGGGCGAGAGAGCAGTACTTC.